This TCR beta chain was recovered during a study of OX40 agonist ivuxolimab in advanced cancers. The overall study: Ivuxolimab, an agonistic anti-OX40 (CD134) antibody, was given to patients. Averaging roughly 60 years in age, with a range of about 23 to 85, the cohort was more than 75% male.

This CDR3 has 16 amino acids. V was clipped by 1 base and J by 10 bases; unmatched bases: 10. Germline CDR1 is MGHRA and CDR2 is YSYEKL. Findings of the study overall: Partial responders dosed at 0.1-3.0 mg/kg displayed clonal expansion ranking among the lowest.

With autoimmune disease history or systemic immunosuppression, patients were excluded. Profiling relied on immunoSEQ multiplex PCR, and the TCRdb table lists in-frame clones only, not all of them. The sample contains tens of thousands of clones, roughly 80% of which appear only once. As regards this clone: Its antigen is undetermined.

The chain carries TRBV4-1 and TRBJ1-5, with TRBD1 matching 10 bases. The source material was CD4+ or CD8+ T cells sorted from blood, sampled in a trial of the OX40 agonist ivuxolimab. This clonotype was obtained from an adult with an advanced solid tumor such as melanoma, head and neck, liver or kidney cancer. The CDR3 protein is CASSQARAGTGEPQHF. The DNA for the CDR3 is TGCGCCAGCAGCCAAGCTCGAGCCGGGACAGGGGAACCCCAGCATTTT.